These 6 T cell receptor beta chains share one sample of origin, sequenced in a study of blood T cell repertoires in COVID-19. Clones were read by immunoSEQ multiplex PCR, and TCRdb kept only the in-frame ones, dropping some. Among 240,000 or so clones listed, roughly 86% were seen once. What was sequenced was PBMCs or T cells enriched from blood (not recorded which). All receptors come from a woman aged 40 to 55 with acute COVID-19.

The V gene is TRBV7-9, the J gene TRBJ2-6; D may be TRBD2 (5 bases). The V gene lost 1 base and the J gene lost 0 bases, with 13 bases spanning the gap. From germline, CDR1 is SEHNR and CDR2 FQNEAQ (reference sequence). This CDR3 has 18 residues. The CDR3 reads CASSLGSGVYSGANVLTF. CDR3 DNA: TGTGCCAGCAGCTTAGGGTCCGGGGTCTACTCTGGGGCCAACGTCCTGACTTTC. Combining the CDR3 with reference TRBV7-9 and TRBJ2-6 gives the whole variable domain DTGVSQNPRHKITKRGQNVTFRCDPISEHNRLYWYRQTLGQGPEFLTYFQNEAQLEKSRLLSDRFSAERPKGSFSTLEIQRTEQGDSAMYLCASSLGSGVYSGANVLTFGAGSRLTVL.

The V gene is TRBV11-3, the J gene TRBJ2-3; D not certain. The CDR3 sequence is 14 residues long. Germline V gives CDR1 SGHNT, CDR2 YENEEA. Trimming shortened V by 0 bases and J by 2 bases, and 6 bases separated the two germline ends. CDR3: CASSLDDFTDTQYF. In DNA, the CDR3 is TGTGCCAGCAGCTTAGATGACTTCACAGATACGCAGTATTTT. Full variable domain (remainder filled in from reference TRBV11-3 and TRBJ2-3): EAGVVQSPRYKIIEKKQPVAFWCNPISGHNTLYWYLQNLGQGPELLIRYENEEAVDDSQLPKDRFSAERLKGVDSTLKIQPAELGDSAVYLCASSLDDFTDTQYFGPGTRLTVL.

The V and J genes are TRBV6-5 and TRBJ2-5, with D possibly TRBD1 on 6 matching bases. The V gene lost 7 bases and the J gene lost 6 bases, with 18 bases spanning the gap. The CDR3 covers 14 residues. Germline loops: CDR1 MNHEY, CDR2 SVGAGI. The CDR3 DNA follows: TGTGCCAGCACCGAATTTACAGGGTCAAAGACCCAGTACTTC. Its translation: CASTEFTGSKTQYF.

The DNA of the CDR3 is TGTGCCAGCAGCCAAGATCCCCAGAACTATGGCTACACCTTC. Encoded protein: CASSQDPQNYGYTF. The rearrangement links TRBV3-1 (or the pseudogene TRBV3-2) to TRBJ1-2; D is unclear. CDR3 length: 14 amino acids. Germline CDR1 and CDR2: LGHDT and YNNKEL (reference sequence). V dropped 0 bases and J dropped 2 bases, with 7 bases sitting between them.

The chain links TRBV7-2 to TRBJ2-1; 10 bases map to TRBD2. The CDR3 contains 14 residues. The trim removed 6 bases at V and 8 bases at J, leaving 7 bases unmatched. From germline, CDR1 is SGHTA and CDR2 FQGNSA. The DNA of the CDR3 is TGTGCCAGCAGGCCTAGCGGGAGAGTGGATGAGCAGTTCTTC. Amino acids: CASRPSGRVDEQFF.

The chain recombines TRBV19 with TRBJ2-2; 10 bases agree with TRBD2. The CDR3 contains 17 residues. CDR1 and CDR2 (germline): LNHDA, SQIVND (reference sequence). J gave up 2 bases and V 6 bases, and 9 bases lay outside the gene matches. CDR3: CASSRTSGTYNTGELFF. The DNA for the CDR3 is TGTGCCAGTAGCCGTACTAGCGGGACTTATAACACCGGGGAGCTGTTTTTT.